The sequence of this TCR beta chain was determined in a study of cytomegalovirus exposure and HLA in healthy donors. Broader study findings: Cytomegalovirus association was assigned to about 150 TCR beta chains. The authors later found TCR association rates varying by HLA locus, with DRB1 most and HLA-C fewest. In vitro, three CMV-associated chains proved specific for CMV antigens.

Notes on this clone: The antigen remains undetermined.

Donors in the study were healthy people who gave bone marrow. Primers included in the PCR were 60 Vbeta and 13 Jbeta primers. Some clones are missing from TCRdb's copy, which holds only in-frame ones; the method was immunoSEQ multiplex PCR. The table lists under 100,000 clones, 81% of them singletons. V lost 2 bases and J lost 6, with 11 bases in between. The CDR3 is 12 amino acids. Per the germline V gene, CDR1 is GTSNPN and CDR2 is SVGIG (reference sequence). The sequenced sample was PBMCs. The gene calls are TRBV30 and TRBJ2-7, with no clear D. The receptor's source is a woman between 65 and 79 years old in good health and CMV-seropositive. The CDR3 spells CAWSQIWAEQYF. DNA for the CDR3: TGTGCCTGGAGTCAGATATGGGCCGAGCAGTACTTC.